This T cell receptor (beta chain) was sequenced during a study of technical replicates of blood from a handful of donors. The CDR3 length is 12 residues. Between the trimmed V and J ends, which lost 5 bases and 8 bases, there was a span of 12 bases. Germline V lookup: CDR1 LNHDA, CDR2 SQIVND (reference sequence). Libraries were prepared by immunoSEQ multiplex PCR; TCRdb keeps only in-frame clonotypes and omits some of them. The repertoire holds fewer than 100,000 clones, with about 95% as singletons. Input material: T cells isolated from PBMCs. This clonotype was obtained from a human donor in good health. V usage is TRBV19 and J usage is TRBJ1-2; D is ambiguous. This CDR3 reads CASSFGVGGYTF. The DNA for the CDR3 is TGTGCCAGTAGTTTCGGGGTAGGGGGCTACACCTTC.